This TCR beta chain was captured in a study of blood T cells in healthy people across ages. This clonotype was detected a few times. The CDR3 is 14 amino acids. The V segment lost 6 bases and the J segment 4 bases; nucleotides outside the gene matches: 6. The authors ran a second PCR of 7 to 11 cycles using a sample-barcoded 5' primer and a J-beta primer mix. MiXCR, applied by TCRdb to the 5' RACE reads, yields one record per CDR3 protein. Here the sample spans about 1.6 million distinct CDR3 sequences, about 35% being singletons. The rearrangement uses TRBV12-3 or TRBV12-4 and TRBJ2-1; 7 nucleotides agree with TRBD1. Sequences were obtained from blood. The sequence was collected from a woman younger than 45 in good health. CDR3 nucleotide sequence: TGTGCCAGCAGAGTGACAGGGAGATACAATGAGCAGTTCTTC. Encoded protein: CASRVTGRYNEQFF.